These T cell receptor beta chains were read from a single sample in a study of T cell repertoires in ileal Crohn's disease. The table came from immunoSEQ multiplex PCR; TCRdb's copy has only in-frame clones and leaves some out. The sample includes 3,500 to 4,500 clones, about 70% of them seen just once. The sequenced sample consisted of ileal tissue. The receptors here all came from an adult with Crohn's disease. The CDR3 runs from the conserved cysteine through the conserved F or W. A D gene is named only where the DNA matches it firmly. Some rows mark clone size as missing; the rest say once, few, many or name a class of expanded clone.

v_call	j_call	clone_size	d_call	cdr3_nt	cdr3_aa
TRBV6-5	TRBJ1-5	.	.	TGTGCCAGCGCGACAGGAAGCAATCAGCCCCAGCATTTT	CASATGSNQPQHF
TRBV5-1	TRBJ1-1	.	TRBD1	TGCGCCAGCAGCTCCTTACGACAGGGAGAGGCGAACACTGAAGCTTTCTTT	CASSSLRQGEANTEAFF
TRBV5-8	TRBJ1-1	.	TRBD1	TGTGCCAGCAGCTTAGGGACAGGGAACACTGAAGCTTTCTTT	CASSLGTGNTEAFF
TRBV11-3	TRBJ2-7	once	.	TGTGCCAGCAGCCCGGGACAAACCTACGAGCAGTACTTC	CASSPGQTYEQYF
TRBV19	TRBJ2-5	.	.	TGTGCCAGTAGTATAGTAGTAGCGCGCGGGGAGACCCAGTACTTC	CASSIVVARGETQYF
TRBV10-2	TRBJ2-2	once	.	TGCGCCAGCAGTGAGTCGCAGGGGAGGGTGTTTTTT	CASSESQGRVFF
TRBV5-4	TRBJ2-2	large	.	TGTGCCAGCAGCTTGGGGGTTAGCGCCGGGGAGCTGTTTTTT	CASSLGVSAGELFF
TRBV18	TRBJ2-2	.	TRBD1	TGTGCCAGCTCACCGACAGGGGGCACCGGGGAGCTGTTTTTT	CASSPTGGTGELFF
TRBV4-3	TRBJ2-5	.	TRBD2	TGCGCCAGCAGCCAAGATGTGGGGACTAGCGGGAGGGTAGGGGAGACCCAGTACTTC	CASSQDVGTSGRVGETQYF
TRBV30	TRBJ1-5	.	.	TGTGCCTGGAGTCGGGACATAAATCAGCCCCAGCATTTT	CAWSRDINQPQHF
TRBV4-1	TRBJ1-1	.	.	TGCGCCAGCAGCCAAGATTTCGATAGACGGGCTGAAGCTTTCTTT	CASSQDFDRRAEAFF
TRBV29-1	TRBJ1-2	.	TRBD1	TGCAGCGTCGGACAGGGGGACTATGGCTACACCTTC	CSVGQGDYGYTF
TRBV5-4	TRBJ2-1	.	.	TGTGCCAGCAGCTTGGCCGTCGCTGCAGGTGAGCAGTTCTTC	CASSLAVAAGEQFF
TRBV4-2	TRBJ1-1	.	TRBD1	TGTGCCAGCAGCCAAGCCCGGGACAGGGACTCTGAAGCTTTCTTT	CASSQARDRDSEAFF
TRBV18	TRBJ1-6	few	.	TGTGCCAGCTCACCCCTAGAGGGTTTGAATTCACCCCTCCACTTT	CASSPLEGLNSPLHF
TRBV6-1	TRBJ2-5	.	.	TGTGCCAGCAGGGGTCTTAGCCAGACCCAGTACTTC	CASRGLSQTQYF
TRBV1	TRBJ1-1	.	.	TGCACCAGCAGCCAAGTGAGGGACAGGGGTATGAACACTGAAGCTTTCTTT	CTSSQVRDRGMNTEAFF
TRBV6-7	TRBJ1-1	.	.	TGTGCCGGCAGTGATACGTACGGACACTATGTAGACACTGAAGCTTTCTTT	CAGSDTYGHYVDTEAFF
TRBV11-1	TRBJ1-2	few	TRBD1	TGTGCCAGCAGCCCGCGGGACAGGGCCTACTATGGCTACACCTTC	CASSPRDRAYYGYTF
TRBV5-1	TRBJ2-2	few	.	TGCGCCAGCAGCATCCGACAGGGAGGAACCGGGGAGCTGTTTTTT	CASSIRQGGTGELFF
TRBV12-5	TRBJ1-2	.	.	TGTGCTAGTGGTTCAGGGGAGTACTATGGCTACACCTTC	CASGSGEYYGYTF
TRBV27	TRBJ1-5	large	TRBD1	TGTGCCAGTGGGACAGTTAATAGCAATCAGCCCCAGCATTTT	CASGTVNSNQPQHF
TRBV5-1	TRBJ2-3	.	.	TGCGCCAGCAGCTTGGGCGGGTCTACTAGCACAGATACGCAGTATTTT	CASSLGGSTSTDTQYF
TRBV27	TRBJ1-6	.	.	TGTGCCGGCAGTTTACGGGGTTCACCCCTCCACTTT	CAGSLRGSPLHF
TRBV29-1	TRBJ2-3	.	TRBD2	TGCAGCGTTGAGGGACTAGCGGGGATGACAGATACGCAGTATTTT	CSVEGLAGMTDTQYF
TRBV28	TRBJ2-5	once	.	TGTGCCAGCAGTTTAAACAGAAGAGAGACCCAGTACTTC	CASSLNRRETQYF
TRBV14	TRBJ1-5	.	.	TGTGCCAGCAGCCAGGGCAGGGTGGGAGGGCAGCCCCAGCATTTT	CASSQGRVGGQPQHF
TRBV9	TRBJ2-6	few	.	TGTGCCAGCAGAGACCAAAGGGACACCTCTGGGGCCAACGTCCTGACTTTC	CASRDQRDTSGANVLTF
TRBV5-1	TRBJ1-5	.	.	TGCGCCAGCAGACCAGGGTTATATGACAATCAGCCCCAGCATTTT	CASRPGLYDNQPQHF
TRBV7-9	TRBJ1-6	.	TRBD1	TGTGCCAGCAGCTACAGGGGGCATAATTCACCCCTCCACTTT	CASSYRGHNSPLHF
TRBV7-3	TRBJ2-3	once	TRBD2	TGTGCCAGCAGCTTAAACCCTAGCGGGGCCGGCACAGATACGCAGTATTTT	CASSLNPSGAGTDTQYF